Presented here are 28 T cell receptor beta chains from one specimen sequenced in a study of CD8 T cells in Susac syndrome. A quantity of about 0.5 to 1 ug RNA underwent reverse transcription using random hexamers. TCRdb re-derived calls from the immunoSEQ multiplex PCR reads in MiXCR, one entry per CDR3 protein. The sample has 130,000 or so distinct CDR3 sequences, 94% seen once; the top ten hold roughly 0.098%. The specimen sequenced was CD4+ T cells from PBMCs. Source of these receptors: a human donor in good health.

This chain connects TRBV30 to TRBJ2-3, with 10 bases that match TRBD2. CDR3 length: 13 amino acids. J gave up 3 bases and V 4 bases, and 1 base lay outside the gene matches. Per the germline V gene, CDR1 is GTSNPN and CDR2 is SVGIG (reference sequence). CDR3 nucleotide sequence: TGTGCCTGGAAAGCGGGAGGGACAGATACGCAGTATTTT. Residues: CAWKAGGTDTQYF.

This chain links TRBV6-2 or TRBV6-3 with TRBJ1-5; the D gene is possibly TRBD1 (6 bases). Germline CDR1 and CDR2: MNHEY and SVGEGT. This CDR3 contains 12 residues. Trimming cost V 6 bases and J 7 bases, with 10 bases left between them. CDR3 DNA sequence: TGTGCCAGCAGCCAGGGGAGACAGCCCCAGCATTTT. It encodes CASSQGRQPQHF.

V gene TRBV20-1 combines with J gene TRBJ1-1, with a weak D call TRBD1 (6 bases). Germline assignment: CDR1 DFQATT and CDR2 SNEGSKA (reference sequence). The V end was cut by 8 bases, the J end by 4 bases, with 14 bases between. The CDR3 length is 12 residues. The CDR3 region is CSRDSRGTEAFF. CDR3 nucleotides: TGCAGTAGGGACTCCAGGGGCACTGAAGCTTTCTTT.

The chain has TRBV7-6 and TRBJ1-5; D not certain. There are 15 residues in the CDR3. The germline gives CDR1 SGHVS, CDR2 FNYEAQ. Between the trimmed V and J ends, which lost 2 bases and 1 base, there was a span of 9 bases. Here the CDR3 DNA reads TGTGCCAGCAGCTTATTGGCAGACAGCAATCAGCCCCAGCATTTT. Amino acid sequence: CASSLLADSNQPQHF.

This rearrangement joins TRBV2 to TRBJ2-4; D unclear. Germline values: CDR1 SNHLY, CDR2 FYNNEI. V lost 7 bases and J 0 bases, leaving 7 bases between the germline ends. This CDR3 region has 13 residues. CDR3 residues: CASIGIAKNIQYF. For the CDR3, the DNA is TGTGCCAGCATTGGAATAGCCAAAAACATTCAGTACTTC.

DNA of the CDR3: TGCGCCAGCAGCCGGGACACCTCCTACGAGCAGTACTTC. Encoded protein: CASSRDTSYEQYF. The chain uses TRBV5-1 and TRBJ2-7, with D possibly being TRBD1 (6 bases). The CDR3 length is 13 residues. CDR1 SGHRS and CDR2 YFSETQ come from the germline V gene. V was pared by 4 bases and J by 0 bases, with 8 bases between.

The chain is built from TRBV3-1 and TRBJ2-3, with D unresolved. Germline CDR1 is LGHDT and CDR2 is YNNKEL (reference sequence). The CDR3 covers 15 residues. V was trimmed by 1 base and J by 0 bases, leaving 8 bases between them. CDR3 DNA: TGTGCCAGCAGCCAAGGAGTGGGGAGCACAGATACGCAGTATTTT. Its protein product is CASSQGVGSTDTQYF.

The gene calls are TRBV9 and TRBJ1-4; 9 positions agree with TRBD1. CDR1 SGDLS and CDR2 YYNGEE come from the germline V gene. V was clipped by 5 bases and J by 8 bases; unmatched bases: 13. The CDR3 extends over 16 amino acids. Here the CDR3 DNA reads TGTGCCAGCAGTCCCTCCCCGGGACAGGGAAGCGAAAAACTGTTTTTT. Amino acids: CASSPSPGQGSEKLFF. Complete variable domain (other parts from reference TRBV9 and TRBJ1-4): DSGVTQTPKHLITATGQRVTLRCSPRSGDLSVYWYQQSLDQGLQFLIQYYNGEERAKGNILERFSAQQFPDLHSELNLSSLELGDSALYFCASSPSPGQGSEKLFFGSGTQLSVL.

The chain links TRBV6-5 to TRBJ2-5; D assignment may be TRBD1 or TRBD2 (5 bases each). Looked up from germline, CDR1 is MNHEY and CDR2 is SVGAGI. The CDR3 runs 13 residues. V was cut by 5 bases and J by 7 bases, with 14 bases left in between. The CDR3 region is CASSQGRWGTQYF. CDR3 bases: TGTGCCAGCAGTCAGGGACGGTGGGGGACCCAGTACTTC.

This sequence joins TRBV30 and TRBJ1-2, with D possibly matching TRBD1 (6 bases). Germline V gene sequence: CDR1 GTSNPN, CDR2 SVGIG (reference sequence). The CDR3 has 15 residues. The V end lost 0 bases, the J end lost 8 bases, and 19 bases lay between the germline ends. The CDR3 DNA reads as TGTGCCTGGAGTGTAGATGGACAGACTTTTCGGGGCTACACCTTC. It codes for CAWSVDGQTFRGYTF.

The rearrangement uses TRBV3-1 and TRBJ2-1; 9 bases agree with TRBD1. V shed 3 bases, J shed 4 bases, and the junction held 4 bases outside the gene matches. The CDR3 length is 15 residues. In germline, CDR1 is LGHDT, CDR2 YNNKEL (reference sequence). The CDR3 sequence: CASSQPGTGYNEQFF. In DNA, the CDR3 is TGTGCCAGCAGCCAGCCAGGGACAGGGTACAATGAGCAGTTCTTC.

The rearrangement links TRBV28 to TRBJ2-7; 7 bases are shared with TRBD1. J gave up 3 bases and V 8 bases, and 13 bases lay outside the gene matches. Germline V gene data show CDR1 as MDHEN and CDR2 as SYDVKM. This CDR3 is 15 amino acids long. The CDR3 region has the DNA TGTGCCAGCCAAATAACAGGGACAGCAAGCTACGAGCAGTACTTC. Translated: CASQITGTASYEQYF.

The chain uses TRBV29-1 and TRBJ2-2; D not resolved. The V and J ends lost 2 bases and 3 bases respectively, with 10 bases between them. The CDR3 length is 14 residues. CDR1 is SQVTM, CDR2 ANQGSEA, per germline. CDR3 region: CSVETPPDTGELFF. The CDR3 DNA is TGCAGCGTTGAAACTCCGCCGGACACCGGGGAGCTGTTTTTT.

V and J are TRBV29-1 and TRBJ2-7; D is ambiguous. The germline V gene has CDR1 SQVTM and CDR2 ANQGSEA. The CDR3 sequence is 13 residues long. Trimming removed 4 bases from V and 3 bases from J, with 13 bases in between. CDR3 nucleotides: TGCAGCGTTGCCCGAATAGGCGGCTACGAGCAGTACTTC. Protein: CSVARIGGYEQYF.

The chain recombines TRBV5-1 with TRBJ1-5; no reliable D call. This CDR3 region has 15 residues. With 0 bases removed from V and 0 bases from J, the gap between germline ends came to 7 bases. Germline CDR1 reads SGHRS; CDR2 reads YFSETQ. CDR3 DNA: TGCGCCAGCAGCTTGGACGTTGATAGCAATCAGCCCCAGCATTTT. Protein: CASSLDVDSNQPQHF.

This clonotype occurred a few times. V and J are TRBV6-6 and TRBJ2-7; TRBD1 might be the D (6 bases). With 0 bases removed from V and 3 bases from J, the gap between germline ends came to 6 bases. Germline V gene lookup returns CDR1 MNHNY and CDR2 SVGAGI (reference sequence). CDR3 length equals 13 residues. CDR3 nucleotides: TGTGCCAGCAGTTACTCGACAGGCTACGAGCAGTACTTC. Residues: CASSYSTGYEQYF.

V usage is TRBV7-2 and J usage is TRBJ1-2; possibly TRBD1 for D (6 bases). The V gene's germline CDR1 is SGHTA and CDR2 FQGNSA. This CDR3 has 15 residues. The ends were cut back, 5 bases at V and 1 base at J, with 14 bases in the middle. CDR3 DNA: TGTGCCAGCAGCCAGGGACACGGAGATAACTATGGCTACACCTTC. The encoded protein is CASSQGHGDNYGYTF.

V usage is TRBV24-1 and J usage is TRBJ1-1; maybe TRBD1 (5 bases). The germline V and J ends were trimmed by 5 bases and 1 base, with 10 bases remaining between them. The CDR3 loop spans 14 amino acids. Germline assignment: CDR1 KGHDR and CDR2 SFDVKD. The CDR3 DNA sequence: TGTGCCACCAGTGGTAGTCAGGGGAACACTGAAGCTTTCTTT. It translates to CATSGSQGNTEAFF.

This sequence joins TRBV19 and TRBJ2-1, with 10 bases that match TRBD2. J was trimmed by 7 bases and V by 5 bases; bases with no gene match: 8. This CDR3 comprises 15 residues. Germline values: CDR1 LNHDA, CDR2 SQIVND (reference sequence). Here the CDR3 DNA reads TGTGCCAGTAGTGCTAGCGGGAGTCCCCTAAATGAGCAGTTCTTC. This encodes CASSASGSPLNEQFF.

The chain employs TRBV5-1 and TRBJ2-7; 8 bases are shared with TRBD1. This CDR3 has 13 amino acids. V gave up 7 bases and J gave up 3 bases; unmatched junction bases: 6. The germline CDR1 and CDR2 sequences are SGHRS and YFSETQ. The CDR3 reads CASGQGAVYEQYF. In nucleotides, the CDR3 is TGCGCCAGCGGGCAGGGGGCTGTCTACGAGCAGTACTTC.

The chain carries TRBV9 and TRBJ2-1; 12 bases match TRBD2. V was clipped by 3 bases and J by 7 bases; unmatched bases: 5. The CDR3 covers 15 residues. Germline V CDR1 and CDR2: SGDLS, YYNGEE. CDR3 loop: CASSALAGGRNEQFF. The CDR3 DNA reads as TGTGCCAGCAGCGCCCTAGCGGGAGGGAGAAATGAGCAGTTCTTC.

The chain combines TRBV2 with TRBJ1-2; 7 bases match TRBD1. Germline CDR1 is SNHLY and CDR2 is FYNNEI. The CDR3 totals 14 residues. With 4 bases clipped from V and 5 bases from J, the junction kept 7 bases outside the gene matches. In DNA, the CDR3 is TGTGCCAGCAGTGGACAGGGAGGGGAGTATGGCTACACCTTC. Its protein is CASSGQGGEYGYTF.

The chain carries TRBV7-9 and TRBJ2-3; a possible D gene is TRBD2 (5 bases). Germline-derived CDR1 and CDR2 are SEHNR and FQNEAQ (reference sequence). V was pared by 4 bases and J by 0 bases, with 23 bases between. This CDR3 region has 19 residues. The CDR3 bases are TGTGCCAGCAGCTCGAAGGGTCGTCGAGGGAGCTCTAGCACAGATACGCAGTATTTT. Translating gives CASSSKGRRGSSSTDTQYF.

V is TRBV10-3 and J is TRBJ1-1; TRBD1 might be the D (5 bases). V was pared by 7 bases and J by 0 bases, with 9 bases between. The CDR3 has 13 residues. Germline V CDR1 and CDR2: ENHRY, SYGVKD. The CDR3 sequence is CAIIGALNTEAFF. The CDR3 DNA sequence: TGTGCCATCATCGGGGCCTTGAACACTGAAGCTTTCTTT.

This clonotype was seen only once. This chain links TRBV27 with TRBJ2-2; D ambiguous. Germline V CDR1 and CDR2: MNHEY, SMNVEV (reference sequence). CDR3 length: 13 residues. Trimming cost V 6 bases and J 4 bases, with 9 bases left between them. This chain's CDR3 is CASSPHSTGELFF. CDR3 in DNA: TGTGCCAGCAGCCCCCATAGCACCGGGGAGCTGTTTTTT.

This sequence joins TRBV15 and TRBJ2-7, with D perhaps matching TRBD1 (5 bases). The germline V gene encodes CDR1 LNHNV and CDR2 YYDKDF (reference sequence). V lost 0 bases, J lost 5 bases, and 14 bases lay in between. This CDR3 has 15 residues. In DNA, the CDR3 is TGTGCCACCAGCAGAGATCGTCACAGGTTCGACGAGCAGTACTTC. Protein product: CATSRDRHRFDEQYF.

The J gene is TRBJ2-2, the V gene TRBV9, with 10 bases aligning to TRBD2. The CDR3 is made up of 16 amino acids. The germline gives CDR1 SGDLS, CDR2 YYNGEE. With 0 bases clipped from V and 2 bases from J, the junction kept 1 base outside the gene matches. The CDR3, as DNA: TGTGCCAGCAGCGTAGGGACTAGCGGAAACACCGGGGAGCTGTTTTTT. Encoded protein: CASSVGTSGNTGELFF. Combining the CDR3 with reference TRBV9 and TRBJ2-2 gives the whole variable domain DSGVTQTPKHLITATGQRVTLRCSPRSGDLSVYWYQQSLDQGLQFLIQYYNGEERAKGNILERFSAQQFPDLHSELNLSSLELGDSALYFCASSVGTSGNTGELFFGEGSRLTVL.

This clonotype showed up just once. The chain's CDR3 is CASSERGANTEAFF. The CDR3 coding sequence is TGTGCCAGCAGCGAAAGGGGGGCCAACACTGAAGCTTTCTTT. This chain uses TRBV2 with TRBJ1-1; a weak D match, TRBD1 (6 bases). The CDR3 has 14 amino acids. Germline V lookup: CDR1 SNHLY, CDR2 FYNNEI. Trimming took 6 bases from V and 2 from J, leaving 13 bases between them.